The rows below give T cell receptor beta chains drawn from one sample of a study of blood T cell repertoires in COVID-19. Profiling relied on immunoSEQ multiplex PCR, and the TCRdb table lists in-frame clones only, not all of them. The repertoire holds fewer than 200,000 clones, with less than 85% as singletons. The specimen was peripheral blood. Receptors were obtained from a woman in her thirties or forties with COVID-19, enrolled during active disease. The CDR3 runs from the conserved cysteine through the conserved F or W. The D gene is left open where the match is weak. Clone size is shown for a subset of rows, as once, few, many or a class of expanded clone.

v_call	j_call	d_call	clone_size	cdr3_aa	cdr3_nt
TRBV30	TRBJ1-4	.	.	CAWSTGGANEKLFF	TGTGCCTGGAGTACTGGGGGGGCGAATGAAAAACTGTTTTTT
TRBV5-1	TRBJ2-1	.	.	CASSFGYRTGGHEQFF	TGCGCCAGCAGCTTCGGGTACCGTACGGGGGGCCATGAGCAGTTCTTC
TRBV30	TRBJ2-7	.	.	CAWSISGAHEQYF	TGTGCCTGGAGTATCTCGGGAGCCCACGAGCAGTACTTC
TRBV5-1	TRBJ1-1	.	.	CASSPLTGNTEAFF	TGCGCCAGCTCTCCTCTTACAGGGAACACTGAAGCTTTCTTT
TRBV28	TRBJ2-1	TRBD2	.	CASSGLAGKFQSYNEQFF	TGTGCCAGCAGTGGACTAGCGGGAAAGTTTCAGTCCTACAATGAGCAGTTCTTC
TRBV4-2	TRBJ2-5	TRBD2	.	CASSQSGLAGGEETQYF	TGTGCCAGCAGCCAGTCGGGACTAGCGGGGGGGGAAGAGACCCAGTACTTC
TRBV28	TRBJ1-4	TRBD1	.	CASSSPGTGGARKLFF	TGTGCCAGCAGCTCCCCGGGGACAGGGGGCGCGAGAAAACTGTTTTTT
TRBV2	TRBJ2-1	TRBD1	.	CASRPGQGYNEQFF	TGTGCCAGCAGGCCGGGACAGGGGTACAATGAGCAGTTCTTC
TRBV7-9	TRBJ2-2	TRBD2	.	CASSFELAANTGELFF	TGTGCCAGCAGCTTCGAACTAGCGGCGAACACCGGGGAGCTGTTTTTT
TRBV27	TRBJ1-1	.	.	CASSEDGGTEAFF	TGTGCCAGCAGTGAAGATGGAGGCACTGAAGCTTTCTTT
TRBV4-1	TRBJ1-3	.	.	CASSQANTGAGNTIYF	TGCGCCAGCAGCCAAGCCAACACAGGAGCCGGAAACACCATATATTTT
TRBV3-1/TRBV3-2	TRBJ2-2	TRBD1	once	CASSQDWTGEGELFF	TGTGCCAGCAGCCAAGATTGGACAGGCGAGGGGGAGCTGTTTTTT
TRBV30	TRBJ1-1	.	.	CAWSRGGPGAFF	TGTGCCTGGAGCCGCGGGGGCCCGGGCGCTTTCTTT
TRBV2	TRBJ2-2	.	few	CASKQDHNTGELFF	TGTGCCAGCAAACAGGACCACAACACCGGGGAGCTGTTTTTT
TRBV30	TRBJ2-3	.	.	CAWSVGRAYSTDTQYF	TGTGCCTGGAGTGTGGGCAGGGCCTATAGCACAGATACGCAGTATTTT
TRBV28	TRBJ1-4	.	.	CASNPRGGLVFVKLFF	TGTGCCAGCAACCCACGGGGGGGGCTTGTATTTGTAAAACTGTTTTTT
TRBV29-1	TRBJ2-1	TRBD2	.	CSAGLAGVQFF	TGCAGCGCTGGACTAGCGGGAGTGCAGTTCTTC
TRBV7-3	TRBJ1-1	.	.	CASSVTGENTEAFF	TGTGCCAGCAGCGTGACAGGTGAGAACACTGAAGCTTTCTTT
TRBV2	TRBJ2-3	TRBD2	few	CASSERFAGASTDTQYF	TGTGCCAGCAGTGAAAGGTTCGCGGGAGCGAGCACAGATACGCAGTATTTT
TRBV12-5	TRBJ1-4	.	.	CASGLKTGSTNEKLFF	TGTGCTAGTGGTTTGAAAACAGGGTCGACTAATGAAAAACTGTTTTTT
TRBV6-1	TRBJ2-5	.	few	CASSDGQEEETQYF	TGTGCCAGCAGTGATGGGCAGGAGGAAGAGACCCAGTACTTC
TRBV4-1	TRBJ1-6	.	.	CASKISSSYNSPLHF	TGCGCCAGCAAGATCTCTAGCTCCTATAATTCACCCCTCCACTTT
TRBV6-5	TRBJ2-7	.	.	CASTLSRGAEGEQYF	TGTGCCAGCACCCTATCCCGGGGGGCGGAGGGCGAGCAGTACTTC
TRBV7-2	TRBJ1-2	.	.	CASSSGTYSRGYTF	TGTGCCAGCAGCAGCGGGACGTACTCGCGTGGCTACACCTTC
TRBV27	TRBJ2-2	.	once	CASSSGWGSPSGELFF	TGTGCCAGCAGTTCGGGCTGGGGCTCTCCCTCCGGGGAGCTGTTTTTT
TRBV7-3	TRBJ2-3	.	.	CASSHGTSTDTQYF	TGTGCCAGCAGCCACGGGACTAGCACAGATACGCAGTATTTT
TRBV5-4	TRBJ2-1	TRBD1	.	CASVDRASREQFF	TGTGCCAGCGTCGACAGGGCATCTAGGGAGCAGTTCTTC
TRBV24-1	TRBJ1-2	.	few	CATSGGSYGYTF	TGTGCCACCAGTGGCGGCTCTTATGGCTACACCTTC
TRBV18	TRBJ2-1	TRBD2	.	CASSPERGAYNEQFF	TGTGCCAGCTCACCAGAGCGGGGGGCTTACAATGAGCAGTTCTTC
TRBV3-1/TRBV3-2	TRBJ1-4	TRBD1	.	CASSQVFGTGFATNEKLFF	TGTGCCAGCAGCCAAGTTTTTGGGACAGGATTTGCAACTAATGAAAAACTGTTTTTT
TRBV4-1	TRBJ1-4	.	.	CASRGERLHEKLFF	TGCGCCAGCAGAGGGGAAAGGCTTCACGAAAAACTGTTTTTT
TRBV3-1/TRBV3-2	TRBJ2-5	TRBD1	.	CASSQEVGDSQETQYF	TGTGCCAGCAGCCAAGAGGTAGGGGACAGTCAAGAGACCCAGTACTTC
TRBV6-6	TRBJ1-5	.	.	CASSYSNVRGNQPQHF	TGTGCCAGCAGTTACTCGAATGTCAGGGGCAATCAGCCCCAGCATTTT
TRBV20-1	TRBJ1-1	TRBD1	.	CSASHTGGGTEAFF	TGCAGTGCTAGTCACACAGGGGGCGGGACTGAAGCTTTCTTT
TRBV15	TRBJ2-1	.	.	CATSRDAVGNSYNEQFF	TGTGCCACCAGCAGAGATGCTGTCGGGAACTCCTACAATGAGCAGTTCTTC
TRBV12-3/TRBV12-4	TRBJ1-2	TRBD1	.	CASRNRGGYGYTF	TGTGCCAGCAGAAACAGGGGAGGCTATGGCTACACCTTC
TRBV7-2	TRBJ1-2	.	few	CASSLGPGTNYGYTF	TGTGCCAGCAGCTTAGGACCAGGAACTAACTATGGCTACACCTTC
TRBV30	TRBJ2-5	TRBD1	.	CAWRGTGGVGTQYF	TGTGCCTGGAGGGGGACAGGGGGTGTTGGGACCCAGTACTTC
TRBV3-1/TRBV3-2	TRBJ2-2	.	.	CASRRAGELFF	TGTGCCAGCAGGCGGGCGGGGGAGCTGTTTTTT
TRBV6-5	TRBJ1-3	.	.	CASSSTETGNTIYF	TGTGCCAGCAGCTCCACGGAGACTGGAAACACCATATATTTT